This TCR beta chain was sequenced in a study of T-cell reconstitution after alpha-beta-depleted transplantation in children. Remarks on this clonotype: Antigen unknown.

Study-wide findings and caveats: Surviving thymic progenitors and recipient T cells were the source of high TCRbeta diversity at day 60 in some patients. Expanded graft clones, several hundred of them, were reportedly the source of alpha-beta T cells about two months after transplant. By one year post-transplant, T-cell counts and diversity largely arose from T cells that were newly produced.

Unique molecular identifiers were used to barcode this TCRbeta library. Each CDR3 protein is one row after TCRdb ran MiXCR on the PCR reads. In the table there are about 460,000 distinct CDR3 sequences, over 9.5% of which are singletons. The origin of this receptor is a child aged 2 to 10 with inherited bone marrow failure, due to receive a stem cell transplant. Source: PBMCs, taken before TCRalphabeta/CD19-depleted stem cell transplant.

CDR3 in DNA: TGTGCCAGCAGCTTGGTAGGGACATCGTCCTATGGCTACACCTTC. Amino acid sequence: CASSLVGTSSYGYTF. The chain couples TRBV5-5 to TRBJ1-2; a possible D gene is TRBD1 (6 bases). Germline CDR1 SGHKS, CDR2 YYEKEE (reference sequence). The CDR3 spans 15 residues. V shed 0 bases and J shed 4 bases, with 13 bases lying between them. The variable domain in full, completed from reference TRBV5-5 and TRBJ1-2, reads DAGVTQSPTHLIKTRGQQVTLRCSPISGHKSVSWYQQVLGQGPQFIFQYYEKEERGRGNFPDRFSARQFPNYSSELNVNALLLGDSALYLCASSLVGTSSYGYTFGSGTRLTVV.